A selection of T cell receptor beta chains follows, all from one sample in a study of blood T cells in healthy people across ages. TCRdb re-called the 5' RACE reads through MiXCR, storing one row per CDR3 protein. Among fewer than 800,000 distinct CDR3 sequences, roughly 50% were seen once, and the ten largest hold under 35%. Specimen: blood. The receptors come from a woman in her sixties in good health. Each CDR3 is given with its conserved first and last residue. The D gene is left open where the match is weak.

d_call	v_call	cdr3_length	j_call	cdr3_aa
NA	TRBV28	15	TRBJ1-3	CASKTGTGVGNTIYF
NA	TRBV7-9	11	TRBJ2-1	CASSRGVQQFF
NA	TRBV7-9	15	TRBJ2-5	CASSLGDRSKETQYF
TRBD2	TRBV20-1	19	TRBJ2-7	CSARAMGLAGLPSSYEQYF
TRBD2	TRBV4-2	17	TRBJ2-5	CASSQGFAGGPSETQYF
TRBD1	TRBV28	14	TRBJ1-2	CASSLSTGVYGYTF
NA	TRBV7-2	11	TRBJ2-5	CASSIQETQYF
NA	TRBV28	14	TRBJ2-7	CASSRDGRRDEQYF
NA	TRBV24-1	12	TRBJ2-7	CATSEGEYEQYF
TRBD2	TRBV5-1	16	TRBJ2-1	CASSLVASGRINEQFF
NA	TRBV9	13	TRBJ1-2	CASRKAGEGGYTF
TRBD1	TRBV27	14	TRBJ1-1	CASSWTGGDTEAFF
NA	TRBV7-2	14	TRBJ1-5	CASSPGSPNQPQHF
NA	TRBV20-1	14	TRBJ1-2	CSASRAAFYYGYTF
NA	TRBV10-3	14	TRBJ1-6	CAINPPGALSPLHF
TRBD1	TRBV7-9	15	TRBJ1-6	CASSKAGTDNSPLHF
NA	TRBV18	16	TRBJ2-7	CASSPSQTRTVYEQYF
NA	TRBV3-1	14	TRBJ1-2	CASSHRGELYGYTF
TRBD1	TRBV2	16	TRBJ1-5	CASSELGRGNNQPQHF
NA	TRBV6-1	16	NA	CASSENYWRGLYEQYF
TRBD2	TRBV20-1	15	TRBJ2-7	CSASQREGSSYEQYF
NA	TRBV7-2	16	TRBJ1-5	CASSPGGTRGSQPQHF
TRBD2	TRBV20-1	14	TRBJ2-1	CSASLSGPYNEQFF
TRBD1	TRBV12-3/TRBV12-4	14	TRBJ1-2	CASSAQGQKGGYTF
NA	TRBV28	14	TRBJ2-7	CASRASGYAYEQYF
NA	TRBV7-8	14	NA	CASSFAGSVYEQYF
NA	TRBV29-1	12	TRBJ1-2	CSVKGSSYGYTF
NA	TRBV19	13	TRBJ2-1	CASQSLSYNEQFF
NA	TRBV20-1	17	TRBJ2-1	CSARDRWRETSYNEQFF
NA	TRBV7-2	12	TRBJ1-2	CAGSPITRGYTF
NA	TRBV20-1	14	TRBJ2-4	CSARSGLAKNIQYF
NA	TRBV4-3	15	TRBJ2-3	CASSRDPRSTDTQYF
NA	TRBV7-2	15	TRBJ1-2	CASSLEGGGTYGYTF